These T cell receptor beta chains were read from a single sample in a study of beta chain features in type 1 diabetes. Libraries were prepared by immunoSEQ multiplex PCR; TCRdb keeps only in-frame clonotypes and omits some of them. Among 350,000 to 450,000 clones listed, around 15% were seen once. Sequences were obtained from naive CD4+ T cells from blood. The receptors were gathered from a woman between 18 and 29 years old in good health. CDR3s include the opening cysteine and the closing phenylalanine or tryptophan. The D gene is left open where the match is weak. Size is stated for part of the rows, as once, few or many counts, or as a class when the clone is expanded.

TRBJ2-1	TRBV23-1	.	.	TGCGCCAGCAGTCAATCGGGCAAGTCCAGGTCTGAGCAGTTCTTC	CASSQSGKSRSEQFF
TRBJ2-7	TRBV2	few	TRBD1	TGTGCCAGCAGGGCGGACAGGTCTCTCATCGAGCAGTACTTC	CASRADRSLIEQYF
TRBJ2-7	TRBV6-5	.	TRBD2	TGTGCCAGCAGTTACGAAGGGACTAGCGGGACCTACGAGCAGTACTTC	CASSYEGTSGTYEQYF
TRBJ1-2	TRBV7-2	.	.	TGTGCCAGCAGCTTATCGGGAACAGGGACCTATGGCTACACCTTC	CASSLSGTGTYGYTF
TRBJ1-2	TRBV16	few	.	TGTGCCAGCAGCGCTGACAGTAACTATGGCTACACCTTC	CASSADSNYGYTF
TRBJ2-1	TRBV7-9	.	TRBD2	TGTGCCAGCAGCTTCCGAGCGGGAGTCTACAATGAGCAGTTCTTC	CASSFRAGVYNEQFF
TRBJ1-1	TRBV29-1	few	.	TGCAGCGTTGAAGATCCGGCAGGCCGGGCTTTCTTT	CSVEDPAGRAFF
TRBJ2-7	TRBV27	few	.	TGTGCCAGCAGTTTGGGGCTAGCGACCAACTCCTACGAGCAGTACTTC	CASSLGLATNSYEQYF
TRBJ2-4	TRBV14	.	TRBD2	TGTGCCAGCAGCCAAGATCGGGCTAGCGGGAGGTACATTCAGTACTTC	CASSQDRASGRYIQYF
TRBJ1-2	TRBV25-1	few	.	TGTGCCAGCACCTCCCTAGGCTATGGCTACACCTTC	CASTSLGYGYTF
TRBJ1-1	TRBV5-1	few	.	TGCGCCAGCAGCCCGCGGTTACAGGGAAGGTACACTGAAGCTTTCTTT	CASSPRLQGRYTEAFF
TRBJ2-1	TRBV11-2	.	TRBD2	TGTGCCAGCAGCTTAGGACTAGCGGGAGGGCCGGTAGGCGATGAGCAGTTCTTC	CASSLGLAGGPVGDEQFF
TRBJ1-5	TRBV19	.	TRBD1	TGTGCCAGTAGGAGACAGGGGGTTGGCAATCAGCCCCAGCATTTT	CASRRQGVGNQPQHF
TRBJ2-2	TRBV28	.	TRBD2	TGTGCCAGCAGCCCTACTAGCGGGAGTTTCACCGGGGAGCTGTTTTTT	CASSPTSGSFTGELFF
TRBJ2-7	TRBV7-2	.	.	TGTGCCAGCAGCTTCATCGAGCGAGTTATTTCCGAGCAGTACTTC	CASSFIERVISEQYF
TRBJ2-5	TRBV29-1	few	TRBD1	TGCAGCGTTGAAACAGGGGGTTCAGTAGAGACCCAGTACTTC	CSVETGGSVETQYF
TRBJ2-6	TRBV4-3	few	.	TGCGCCAGCAGCCAAGATACCCCTGGGGGCTTGTCCTCTGGGGCCAACGTCCTGACTTTC	CASSQDTPGGLSSGANVLTF
TRBJ1-1	TRBV27	.	TRBD1	TGTGCCAGCAGCCCCACCGACAGGGGGTTATTGAACACTGAAGCTTTCTTT	CASSPTDRGLLNTEAFF
TRBJ1-2	TRBV4-3	.	TRBD1	TGCGCCAGCAGCACAGATCAGGGGGGATATGGCTACACCTTC	CASSTDQGGYGYTF
TRBJ1-1	TRBV28	few	.	TGTGCCAGCAGTTATGGACAAGCTGCACAGGACACTGAAGCTTTCTTT	CASSYGQAAQDTEAFF
TRBJ2-7	TRBV5-4	few	TRBD2	TGTGCCAGCAGCTTGGGTCTAGCGGGAGTCGACGAGCAGTACTTC	CASSLGLAGVDEQYF
TRBJ1-1	TRBV6-5	few	TRBD1	TGTGCCAGCATCTTACAGGGGGGTACTGAAGCTTTCTTT	CASILQGGTEAFF
TRBJ2-5	TRBV6-5	few	.	TGTGCCAGCAGTTACTCGATACTAGTTCAAGAGACCCAGTACTTC	CASSYSILVQETQYF
TRBJ1-3	TRBV30	.	.	TGTGCCTGGAGTTGGCAGGCCTCTGGAAACACCATATATTTT	CAWSWQASGNTIYF
TRBJ2-2	TRBV4-1	.	TRBD1	TGCGCCAGCAGCCGGACAGGGGGGGCGAAGGAGCTGTTTTTT	CASSRTGGAKELFF
TRBJ2-2	TRBV23-1	.	.	TGCGCCAGCAGTCAATCGTGGGACAAGGCAACCCGGGACACCGGGGAGCTGTTTTTT	CASSQSWDKATRDTGELFF
TRBJ2-1	TRBV15	.	TRBD2	TGTGCCACCAGCAGGACTAGCGGGAGGGCCCAGCCAAACAATGAGCAGTTCTTC	CATSRTSGRAQPNNEQFF
TRBJ2-1	TRBV30	few	TRBD2	TGTGCCTGGAGTCGCACCGGACTAGCGGAGGACTACAATGAGCAGTTCTTC	CAWSRTGLAEDYNEQFF
TRBJ2-1	TRBV25-1	few	.	TGTGCCAGCAGACTAGCCCTTTACAATGAGCAGTTCTTC	CASRLALYNEQFF
TRBJ2-1	TRBV29-1	.	TRBD2	TGCAGCGCCCGGTTGAGACTAGCTGAGTACAATGAGCAGTTCTTC	CSARLRLAEYNEQFF
TRBJ1-5	TRBV30	few	.	TGTGCCTGGAGAGCCCCAGGGTGGGGTCAGCCCCAGCATTTT	CAWRAPGWGQPQHF
TRBJ1-1	TRBV29-1	few	TRBD1	TGCAGCGTTGAAGACCAGGGGGCCAGGACTGAAGCTTTCTTT	CSVEDQGARTEAFF
TRBJ2-7	TRBV28	few	.	TGTGCCACCACCACACGATGGGGCTCCGCCTACGAGCAGTACTTC	CATTTRWGSAYEQYF
TRBJ1-5	TRBV19	few	.	TGTGCCAGCTCCCGCAAGGCGGTGAGCAATCAGCCCCAGCATTTT	CASSRKAVSNQPQHF
TRBJ1-2	TRBV30	few	TRBD1	TGTGCCTGGGGGACAGGTTATTTCGGTGGCTACACCTTC	CAWGTGYFGGYTF
TRBJ2-7	TRBV29-1	.	.	TGCAGCGTTGAAACTCTACAGGGACCAACCTACGAGCAGTACTTC	CSVETLQGPTYEQYF
TRBJ2-3	TRBV28	few	.	TGTGCCAGCAGCCCCGGACTTACGCAGTATTTT	CASSPGLTQYF
TRBJ1-1	TRBV9	.	TRBD1	TGTGCCAGCAGCGTAGGGGACAGGATGAACACTGAAGCTTTCTTT	CASSVGDRMNTEAFF
TRBJ1-2	TRBV7-9	few	TRBD1	TGTGCCAGCAGCTTTGACAGGGGATGGGGTGGCTACACCTTC	CASSFDRGWGGYTF
TRBJ1-1	TRBV29-1	.	.	TGCAGCGTTGCAGGGGTCCTGAACACTGAAGCTTTCTTT	CSVAGVLNTEAFF
TRBJ2-7	TRBV11-2	.	.	TGTGCCAGCAGCTTAGGACACAGGGTCGCCTACGAGCAGTACTTC	CASSLGHRVAYEQYF
TRBJ1-4	TRBV29-1	few	.	TGCAGCGTTGGACGGGACAACAGGGAAAAACTGTTTTTT	CSVGRDNREKLFF
TRBJ2-1	TRBV7-9	.	TRBD2	TGTGCCAGCAGCTCATCTTTTCTAGCGGGAGATGATGAGCAGTTCTTC	CASSSSFLAGDDEQFF
TRBJ2-3	TRBV2	few	TRBD2	TGTGCCAGCATATCGGGACTAGCGGGAGTAGGAGATACGCAGTATTTT	CASISGLAGVGDTQYF
TRBJ2-6	TRBV30	few	TRBD1	TGTGCCTGGAGTGTAGGACTTGGACAGGGTGGGTCTGGGGCCAACGTCCTGACTTTC	CAWSVGLGQGGSGANVLTF
TRBJ2-5	TRBV9	few	.	TGTGCCAGCAGCGACAGCCTAGAGACCCAGTACTTC	CASSDSLETQYF
TRBJ1-1	TRBV4-2	.	.	TGTGCCAGCAGCCAAGAGCCAGGGGCTTGGGACACTGAAGCTTTCTTT	CASSQEPGAWDTEAFF
TRBJ2-5	TRBV7-9	few	.	TGTGCCAGCAGCTTAGCGGGAGGGACCCAGTACTTC	CASSLAGGTQYF
TRBJ2-3	TRBV19	.	TRBD1	TGTGCCAGTAGCCCAGGACAGGGCCCCGGGGATACGCAGTATTTT	CASSPGQGPGDTQYF
TRBJ2-2	TRBV7-2	few	.	TGTGCCAGCAGCTCACTCCCGATTAACACCGGGGAGCTGTTTTTT	CASSSLPINTGELFF
TRBJ2-3	TRBV7-9	.	.	TGTGCCAGCAGCTCGAAGAAGGGAGGAGATACGCAGTATTTT	CASSSKKGGDTQYF
TRBJ1-5	TRBV2	few	.	TGTGCCAGCAGTGAAAGTAGACTTAATCAGCCCCAGCATTTT	CASSESRLNQPQHF